These 15 T cell receptor beta chains came from one sample sequenced in a study of OX40 agonist ivuxolimab in advanced cancers. Profiling relied on immunoSEQ multiplex PCR, and the TCRdb table lists in-frame clones only, not all of them. The table includes tens of thousands of clones, roughly 84% detected once. The specimen comprised CD4+ or CD8+ T cells sorted from blood, sampled in a trial of the OX40 agonist ivuxolimab. These receptors came from an adult with an advanced solid tumor such as melanoma, head and neck, liver or kidney cancer.

This clone appeared once. V usage is TRBV6-1 and J usage is TRBJ2-7; 7 nucleotides agree with TRBD1. Germline V gene data show CDR1 as MNHNS and CDR2 as SASEGT. The CDR3 has 14 residues. V gave up 0 bases and J gave up 4 bases; unmatched junction bases: 3. CDR3 region: CASSEAVRGYEQYF. The CDR3 DNA reads TGTGCCAGCAGTGAAGCGGTCAGGGGGTACGAGCAGTACTTC.

CDR3 protein: CASSLAGGPNNEQFF. As DNA, the CDR3 is TGTGCCAGCAGCTTAGCGGGAGGGCCGAACAATGAGCAGTTCTTC. This sequence joins TRBV7-9 and TRBJ2-1; TRBD2 aligns across 7 bases. Losses at the gene ends were 0 bases for V and 5 bases for J; bases not matched to a gene: 4. In germline, CDR1 is SEHNR, CDR2 FQNEAQ (reference sequence). The CDR3 loop spans 15 amino acids.

In this sample, this clone turned up once. This sequence joins TRBV6-1 and TRBJ1-4; D is unresolved. V shed 3 bases and J shed 4 bases, with 9 bases lying between them. Looked up from germline, CDR1 is MNHNS and CDR2 is SASEGT. This CDR3 is built from 14 residues. CDR3 sequence (DNA): TGTGCCAGCAGTGAGGGTTTGAATAATGAAAAACTGTTTTTT. This codes for CASSEGLNNEKLFF.

This clone was observed a single time. The chain has TRBV14 and TRBJ2-3; D is uncertain. CDR1 and CDR2 (germline): SGHDN, FVKESK. V dropped 0 bases and J dropped 6 bases, with 10 bases sitting between them. The CDR3 loop spans 14 amino acids. CDR3 region: CASSQEAASDTQYF. CDR3 nucleotides: TGTGCCAGCAGCCAAGAGGCAGCCAGTGATACGCAGTATTTT.

This rearrangement joins TRBV4-2 to TRBJ2-7, with 7 bases lining up with TRBD2. After removal of 0 bases from V and 2 bases from J, the junction contained 4 bases not matched to a gene. Germline CDR1 and CDR2: LGHNA and YNFKEQ. The CDR3 is 15 residues long. CDR3 sequence: CASSQDSSGAYEQYF. In DNA, the CDR3 is TGTGCCAGCAGCCAAGATTCTAGCGGTGCCTACGAGCAGTACTTC.

This clone was counted a few times. The chain couples TRBV6-5 to TRBJ2-7; D unresolved. Germline-derived CDR1 and CDR2 are MNHEY and SVGAGI. This CDR3 contains 14 residues. V shed 5 bases and J shed 1 base, with 12 bases lying between them. The CDR3 coding sequence is TGTGCCAGCAGTGTTAGGGTGAGGTCCTACGAGCAGTACTTC. It translates to CASSVRVRSYEQYF.

This clone was observed a few times. The V and J genes are TRBV5-4 and TRBJ2-5, with 8 positions matching TRBD1. The CDR3 has 14 amino acids. CDR1 and CDR2 from the germline V gene are SGHNT and YYREEE (reference sequence). The V segment lost 4 bases and the J segment 4 bases; nucleotides outside the gene matches: 6. The CDR3, as DNA: TGTGCCAGCAGCCCCCCACAGGGGGGAGAGACCCAGTACTTC. Translation: CASSPPQGGETQYF.

V gene TRBV6-5 combines with J gene TRBJ2-7; D is unresolved. Trimming cost V 6 bases and J 2 bases, with 11 bases left between them. Germline-derived CDR1 and CDR2 are MNHEY and SVGAGI. The CDR3 totals 13 residues. CDR3 coding DNA: TGTGCCAGCAGGATTCCCTCAGCCTACGAGCAGTACTTC. Protein sequence: CASRIPSAYEQYF.

This clone is a singleton in its sample. J is TRBJ1-2 and V is TRBV30; D ambiguous. The CDR3 has 14 residues. Germline CDR1 reads GTSNPN; CDR2 reads SVGIG (reference sequence). V gave up 8 bases and J gave up 4 bases, with 20 bases separating them. The CDR3 reads CAGCFRPSGYGYTF. The DNA of the CDR3 is TGTGCCGGCTGCTTTAGGCCCTCGGGCTATGGCTACACCTTC.

The chain recombines TRBV5-6 with TRBJ2-1, with TRBD1 as a possible D gene (5 bases). Looked up from germline, CDR1 is SGHDT and CDR2 is YYEEEE. This CDR3 has 15 amino acids. V gave up 0 bases and J gave up 9 bases, with 16 bases separating them. CDR3 residues: CASSLDGANLREQFF. CDR3 coding DNA: TGTGCCAGCAGCTTGGATGGGGCTAATTTACGTGAGCAGTTCTTC.

The rearrangement links TRBV7-2 to TRBJ2-2; D unresolved. Looked up from germline, CDR1 is SGHTA and CDR2 is FQGNSA. The CDR3 runs to 12 residues. Trimming shortened V by 3 bases and J by 6 bases, and 5 bases separated the two germline ends. CDR3 sequence: CASSFGSGELFF. CDR3 nucleotides: TGTGCCAGCAGCTTCGGTTCCGGGGAGCTGTTTTTT.

V and J are TRBV16 and TRBJ1-5; maybe TRBD1 (6 bases). V dropped 4 bases and J dropped 2 bases, with 6 bases sitting between them. The CDR3 runs to 13 residues. Germline lookup yields CDR1 KGHSY and CDR2 FQNENV. CDR3 nucleotides: TGTGCCAGCAGCCCAGGGGGCAATCAGCCCCAGCATTTT. Translating gives CASSPGGNQPQHF.

This chain links TRBV6-1 with TRBJ2-1; perhaps D is TRBD1 or TRBD2 (5 bases each). This CDR3 comprises 16 residues. Germline V gene lookup returns CDR1 MNHNS and CDR2 SASEGT. Trimming took off 3 bases at V and 7 bases at J, with 19 bases between the two ends. The CDR3 bases are TGTGCCAGCAGTGATAGGAGAGGGCAGGGTGTAAATGAGCAGTTCTTC. Translating gives CASSDRRGQGVNEQFF.

V gene TRBV19 combines with J gene TRBJ2-7; D perhaps matches TRBD2 (6 bases). The germline V gene encodes CDR1 LNHDA and CDR2 SQIVND (reference sequence). There are 14 residues in the CDR3. The ends were cut back, 3 bases at V and 7 bases at J, with 16 bases in the middle. This CDR3 is CASSIRHAGGEQYF. CDR3 nucleotide sequence: TGTGCCAGTAGTATCAGGCACGCCGGAGGGGAGCAGTACTTC. The full variable domain, in which reference TRBV19 and TRBJ2-7 provide the parts outside the CDR3, is DGGITQSPKYLFRKEGQNVTLSCEQNLNHDAMYWYRQDPGQGLRLIYYSQIVNDFQKGDIAEGYSVSREKKESFPLTVTSAQKNPTAFYLCASSIRHAGGEQYFGPGTRLTVT.

The chain couples TRBV5-6 to TRBJ2-3; weak D call: TRBD1 (6 bases). Trimming removed 2 bases at V and 0 bases at J, with 13 bases between. This CDR3 is built from 16 residues. Germline CDR1 and CDR2: SGHDT and YYEEEE. The CDR3 sequence: CASSFPQGPSTDTQYF. The DNA for the CDR3 is TGTGCCAGCAGCTTCCCGCAGGGGCCTAGCACAGATACGCAGTATTTT.